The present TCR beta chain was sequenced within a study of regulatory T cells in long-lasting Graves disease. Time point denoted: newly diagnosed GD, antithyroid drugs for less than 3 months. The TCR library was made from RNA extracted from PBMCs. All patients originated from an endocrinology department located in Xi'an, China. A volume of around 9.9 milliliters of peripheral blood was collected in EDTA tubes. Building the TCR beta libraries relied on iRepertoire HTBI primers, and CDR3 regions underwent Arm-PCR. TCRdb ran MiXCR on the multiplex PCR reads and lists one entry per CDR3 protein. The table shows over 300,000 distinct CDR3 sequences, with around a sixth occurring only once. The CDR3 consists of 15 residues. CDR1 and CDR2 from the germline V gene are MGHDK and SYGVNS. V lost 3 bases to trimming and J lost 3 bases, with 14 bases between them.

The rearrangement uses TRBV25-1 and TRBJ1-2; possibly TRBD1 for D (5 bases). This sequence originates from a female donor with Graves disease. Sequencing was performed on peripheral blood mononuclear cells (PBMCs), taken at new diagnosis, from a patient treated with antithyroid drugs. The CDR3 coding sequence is TGTGCCAGCAGTGACCCAACAGGCGGCGACTATGGCTACACCTTC. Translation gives CASSDPTGGDYGYTF.